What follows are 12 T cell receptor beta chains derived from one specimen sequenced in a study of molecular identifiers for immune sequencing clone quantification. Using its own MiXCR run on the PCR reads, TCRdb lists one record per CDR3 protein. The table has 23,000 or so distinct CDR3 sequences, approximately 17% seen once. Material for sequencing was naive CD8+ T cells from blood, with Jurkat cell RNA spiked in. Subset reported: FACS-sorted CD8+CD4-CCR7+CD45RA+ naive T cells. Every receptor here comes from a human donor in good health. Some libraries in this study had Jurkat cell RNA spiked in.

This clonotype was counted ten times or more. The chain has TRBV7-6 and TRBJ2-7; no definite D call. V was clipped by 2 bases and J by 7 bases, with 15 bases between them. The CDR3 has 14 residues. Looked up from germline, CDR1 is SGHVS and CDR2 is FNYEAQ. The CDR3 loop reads CASSLSAGTREQYF. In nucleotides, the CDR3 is TGTGCCAGCAGCTTATCGGCAGGAACGAGGGAGCAGTACTTC.

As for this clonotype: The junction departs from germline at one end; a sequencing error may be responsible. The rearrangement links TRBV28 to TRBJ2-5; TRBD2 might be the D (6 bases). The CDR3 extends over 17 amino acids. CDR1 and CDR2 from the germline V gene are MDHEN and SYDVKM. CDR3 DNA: TGTGCCAGCAGTTTATTCGGGGGATGGATCGTACAAGAGACCCCCCCCTTC. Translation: CASSLFGGWIVQETPPF.

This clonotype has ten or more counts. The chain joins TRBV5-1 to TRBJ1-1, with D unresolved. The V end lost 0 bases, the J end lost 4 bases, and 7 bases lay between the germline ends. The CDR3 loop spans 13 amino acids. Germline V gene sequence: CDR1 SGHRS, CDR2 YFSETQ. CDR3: CASSLDPITEAFF. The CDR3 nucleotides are TGCGCCAGCAGCTTGGACCCGATCACTGAAGCTTTCTTT.

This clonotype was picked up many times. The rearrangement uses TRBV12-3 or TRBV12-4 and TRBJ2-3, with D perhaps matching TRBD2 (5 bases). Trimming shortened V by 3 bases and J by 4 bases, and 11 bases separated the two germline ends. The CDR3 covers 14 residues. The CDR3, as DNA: TGTGCCAGCAGTTTCCCCTCGGAGGCAGATACGCAGTATTTT. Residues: CASSFPSEADTQYF.

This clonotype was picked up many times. The CDR3 DNA reads TGTGCCACCAGTGCCGCAGCGCCGAACACTGAAGCTTTCTTT. Its protein is CATSAAAPNTEAFF. This rearrangement joins TRBV24-1 to TRBJ1-1; D is undetermined. Per the germline V gene, CDR1 is KGHDR and CDR2 is SFDVKD. V was clipped by 5 bases and J by 1 base, with 10 bases between them. This CDR3 spans 14 amino acids.

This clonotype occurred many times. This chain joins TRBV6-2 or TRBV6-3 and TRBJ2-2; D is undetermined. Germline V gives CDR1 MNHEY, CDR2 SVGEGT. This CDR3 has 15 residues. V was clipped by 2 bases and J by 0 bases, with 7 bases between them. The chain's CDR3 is CASSYTVTNTGELFF. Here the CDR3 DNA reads TGTGCCAGCAGTTACACGGTCACGAACACCGGGGAGCTGTTTTTT.

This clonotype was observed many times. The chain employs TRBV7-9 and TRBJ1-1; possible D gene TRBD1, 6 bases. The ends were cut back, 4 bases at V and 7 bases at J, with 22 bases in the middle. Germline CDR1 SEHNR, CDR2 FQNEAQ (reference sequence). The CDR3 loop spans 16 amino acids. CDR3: CASSSRTQGPLNEAFF. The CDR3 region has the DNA TGTGCCAGCAGCTCACGGACACAGGGTCCCCTGAATGAAGCTTTCTTT.

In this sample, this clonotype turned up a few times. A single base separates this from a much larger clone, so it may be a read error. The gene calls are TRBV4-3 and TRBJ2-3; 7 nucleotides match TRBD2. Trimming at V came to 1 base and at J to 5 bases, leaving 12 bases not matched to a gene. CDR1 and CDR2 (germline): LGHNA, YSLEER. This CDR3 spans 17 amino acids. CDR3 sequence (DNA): TGCGCCAGCAGCCAAGGACTTTTTGGGAGGGCCGAAGATACGCAGTATTTT. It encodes CASSQGLFGRAEDTQYF.

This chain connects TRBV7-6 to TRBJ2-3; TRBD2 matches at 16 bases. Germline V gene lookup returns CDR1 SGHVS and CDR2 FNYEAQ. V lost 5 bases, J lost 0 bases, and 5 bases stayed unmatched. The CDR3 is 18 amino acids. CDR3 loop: CASSPGLAGGQSTDTQYF. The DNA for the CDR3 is TGTGCCAGCAGCCCGGGACTAGCGGGAGGGCAGAGCACAGATACGCAGTATTTT. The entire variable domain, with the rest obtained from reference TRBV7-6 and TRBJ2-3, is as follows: GAGVSQSPRYKVTKRGQDVALRCDPISGHVSLYWYRQALGQGPEFLTYFNYEAQQDKSGLPNDRFSAERPEGSISTLTIQRTEQRDSAMYRCASSPGLAGGQSTDTQYFGPGTRLTVL.

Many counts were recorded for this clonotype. CDR3 sequence (DNA): TGTGCCAGCAGCTTCGGGAACACAGATACGCAGTATTTT. Residues: CASSFGNTDTQYF. The V gene is TRBV5-6, the J gene TRBJ2-3; tentative D call: TRBD2 (5 bases). This CDR3 contains 13 residues. V gave up 2 bases and J gave up 2 bases, with 6 bases separating them. Germline V gene sequence: CDR1 SGHDT, CDR2 YYEEEE.

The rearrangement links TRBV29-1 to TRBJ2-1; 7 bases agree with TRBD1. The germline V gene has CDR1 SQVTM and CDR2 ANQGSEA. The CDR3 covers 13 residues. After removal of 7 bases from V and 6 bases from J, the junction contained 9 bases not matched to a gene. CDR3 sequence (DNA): TGCAGCGGCCTGACAGGGACCTCCAATGAGCAGTTCTTC. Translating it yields CSGLTGTSNEQFF.

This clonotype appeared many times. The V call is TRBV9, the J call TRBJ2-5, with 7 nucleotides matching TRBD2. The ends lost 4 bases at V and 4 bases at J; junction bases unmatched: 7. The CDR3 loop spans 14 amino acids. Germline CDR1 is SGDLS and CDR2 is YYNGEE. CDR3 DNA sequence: TGTGCCAGCAGCCCAGGTCCTAGCGGAGAGACCCAGTACTTC. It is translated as CASSPGPSGETQYF.